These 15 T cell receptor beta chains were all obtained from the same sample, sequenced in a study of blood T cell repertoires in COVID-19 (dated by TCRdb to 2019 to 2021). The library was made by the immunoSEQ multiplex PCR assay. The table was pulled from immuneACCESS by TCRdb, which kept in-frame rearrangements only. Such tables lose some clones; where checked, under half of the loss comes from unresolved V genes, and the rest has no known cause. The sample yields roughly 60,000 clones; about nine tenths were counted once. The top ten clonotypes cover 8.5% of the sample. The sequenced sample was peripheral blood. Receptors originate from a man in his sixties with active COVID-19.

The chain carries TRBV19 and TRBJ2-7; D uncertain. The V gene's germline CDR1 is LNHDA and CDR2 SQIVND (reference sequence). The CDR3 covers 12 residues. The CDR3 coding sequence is TGTGCGAGCTCACAGAAACCCTACGAGCAGTACTTC. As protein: CASSQKPYEQYF.

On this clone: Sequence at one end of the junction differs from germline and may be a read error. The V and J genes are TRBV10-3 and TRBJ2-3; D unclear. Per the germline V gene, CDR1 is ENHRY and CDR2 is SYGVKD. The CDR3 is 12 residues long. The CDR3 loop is CATSASTDTQYF. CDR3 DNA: TGTGCCACCAGTGCTAGCACAGATACGCAGTATTTT.

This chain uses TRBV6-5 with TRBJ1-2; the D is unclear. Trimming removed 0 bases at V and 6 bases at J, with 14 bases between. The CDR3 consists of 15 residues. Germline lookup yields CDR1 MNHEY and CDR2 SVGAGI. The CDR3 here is CASSYSTSRTDGYTF. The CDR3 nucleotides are TGTGCCAGCAGTTACTCGACATCCAGGACTGATGGCTACACCTTC.

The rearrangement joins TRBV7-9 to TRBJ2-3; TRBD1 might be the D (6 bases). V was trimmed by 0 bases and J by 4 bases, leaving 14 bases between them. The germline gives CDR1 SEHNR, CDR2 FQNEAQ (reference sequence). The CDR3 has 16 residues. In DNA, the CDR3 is TGTGCCAGCAGCTTAGCGTCAGGGGAAGTGGCAGATACGCAGTATTTT. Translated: CASSLASGEVADTQYF.

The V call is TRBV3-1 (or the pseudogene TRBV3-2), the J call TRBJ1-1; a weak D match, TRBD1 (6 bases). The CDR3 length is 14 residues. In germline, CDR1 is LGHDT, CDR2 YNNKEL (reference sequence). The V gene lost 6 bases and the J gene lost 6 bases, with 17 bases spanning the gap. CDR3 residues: CASRLQGLSAEAFF. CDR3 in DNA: TGTGCCAGCAGATTACAGGGTTTATCTGCTGAAGCTTTCTTT.

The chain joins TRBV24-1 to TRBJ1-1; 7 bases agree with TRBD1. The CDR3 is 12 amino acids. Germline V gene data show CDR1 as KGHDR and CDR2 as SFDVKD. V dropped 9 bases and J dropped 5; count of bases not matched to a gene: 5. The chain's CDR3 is CATVDRETEAFF. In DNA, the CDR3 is TGTGCCACCGTTGACAGGGAAACTGAAGCTTTCTTT.

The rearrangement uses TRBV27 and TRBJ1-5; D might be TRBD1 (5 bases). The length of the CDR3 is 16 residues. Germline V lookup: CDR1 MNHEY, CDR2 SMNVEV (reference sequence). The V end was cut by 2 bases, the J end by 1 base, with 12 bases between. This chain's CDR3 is CASSLRGTASNQPQHF. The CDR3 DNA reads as TGTGCCAGCAGTTTAAGGGGTACGGCCAGCAATCAGCCCCAGCATTTT.

For the CDR3, the DNA is TGTGCCAGCAGTGGTAGCGGGAGGGGGATCCAAGAGACCCAGTACTTC. Residues: CASSGSGRGIQETQYF. The rearrangement joins TRBV2 to TRBJ2-5, with TRBD2 matching 11 bases. CDR3 length: 16 amino acids. Germline V gives CDR1 SNHLY, CDR2 FYNNEI. V shed 4 bases, J shed 1 base, and the junction held 5 bases outside the gene matches.

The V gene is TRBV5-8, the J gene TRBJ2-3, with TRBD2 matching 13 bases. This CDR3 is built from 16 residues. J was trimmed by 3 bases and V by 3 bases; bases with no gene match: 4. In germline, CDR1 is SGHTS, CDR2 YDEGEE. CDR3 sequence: CASSYGLAGETDTQYF. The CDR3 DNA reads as TGTGCCAGCAGCTACGGACTAGCGGGAGAAACAGATACGCAGTATTTT.

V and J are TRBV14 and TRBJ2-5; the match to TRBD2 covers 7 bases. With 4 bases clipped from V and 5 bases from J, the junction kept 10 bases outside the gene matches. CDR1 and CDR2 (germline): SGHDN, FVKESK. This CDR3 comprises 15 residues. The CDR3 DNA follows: TGTGCCAGCAGCCCTCCCCGGGGGGAAAAGGAGACCCAGTACTTC. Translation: CASSPPRGEKETQYF.

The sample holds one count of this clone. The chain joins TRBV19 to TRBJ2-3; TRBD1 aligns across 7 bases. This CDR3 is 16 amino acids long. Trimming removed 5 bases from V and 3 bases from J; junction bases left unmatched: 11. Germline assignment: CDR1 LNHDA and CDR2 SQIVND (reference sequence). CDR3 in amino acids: CASSYPPGQRTDTQYF. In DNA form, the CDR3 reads TGTGCCAGTAGTTATCCGCCGGGACAGAGAACAGATACGCAGTATTTT.

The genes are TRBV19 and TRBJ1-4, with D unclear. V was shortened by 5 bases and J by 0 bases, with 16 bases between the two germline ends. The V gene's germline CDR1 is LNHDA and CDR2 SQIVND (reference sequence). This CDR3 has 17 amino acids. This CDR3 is CASSSSYTAATNEKLFF. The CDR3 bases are TGTGCCAGTAGTTCCTCCTACACGGCGGCAACTAATGAAAAACTGTTTTTT.

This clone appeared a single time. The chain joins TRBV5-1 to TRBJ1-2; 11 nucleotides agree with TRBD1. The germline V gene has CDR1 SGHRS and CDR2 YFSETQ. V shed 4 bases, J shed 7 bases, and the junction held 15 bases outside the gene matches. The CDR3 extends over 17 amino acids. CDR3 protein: CASSPGQGVSLFGGYTF. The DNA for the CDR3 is TGCGCCAGCAGCCCGGGACAGGGGGTGTCCCTATTTGGTGGCTACACCTTC.

The CDR3 is CASSLVQGDAFF. The CDR3 DNA follows: TGTGCCAGCAGTTTAGTACAGGGAGACGCTTTCTTT. This chain uses TRBV12-3 or TRBV12-4 with TRBJ1-1, with a weak D call TRBD1 (6 bases). The CDR3 sequence is 12 residues long. With 1 base removed from V and 11 bases from J, the gap between germline ends came to 11 bases.

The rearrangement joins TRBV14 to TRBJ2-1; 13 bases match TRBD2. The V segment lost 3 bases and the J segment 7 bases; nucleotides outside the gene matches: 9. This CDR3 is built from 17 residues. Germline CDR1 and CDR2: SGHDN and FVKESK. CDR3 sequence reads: CASSHVSTSGRNNEQFF. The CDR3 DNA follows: TGTGCCAGCAGCCACGTATCGACTAGCGGGAGGAATAATGAGCAGTTCTTC. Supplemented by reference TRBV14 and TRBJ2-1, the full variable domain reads EAGVTQFPSHSVIEKGQTVTLRCDPISGHDNLYWYRRVMGKEIKFLLHFVKESKQDESGMPNNRFLAERTGGTYSTLKVQPAELEDSGVYFCASSHVSTSGRNNEQFFGPGTRLTVL.